Each of the 5 T cell receptor beta chains below was sequenced from the same sample in a study of regulatory T cells in long-lasting Graves disease. The authors built TCR beta libraries using iRepertoire HTBI primers and Arm-PCR of CDR3 regions. TCRdb re-called the multiplex PCR reads through MiXCR, storing one row per CDR3 protein. Of hundreds of thousands of distinct CDR3 sequences in the sample, roughly a sixth were seen once. Regarding time point: newly diagnosed GD, antithyroid drugs for less than 3 months. After RNA was extracted from PBMCs, the TCR library was made from it. Sequencing was performed on peripheral blood mononuclear cells (PBMCs), taken at new diagnosis, from a patient treated with antithyroid drugs. Receptors originate from a female donor with Graves disease.

This clonotype was picked up many times. V gene TRBV5-5 combines with J gene TRBJ2-7, with TRBD1 matching over 7 bases. CDR3 length equals 14 residues. CDR1 and CDR2 from the germline V gene are SGHKS and YYEKEE (reference sequence). V lost 4 bases to trimming and J lost 1 base; unmatched junction nucleotides: 5. CDR3 region: CASSERQGSYEQYF. CDR3 sequence (DNA): TGTGCCAGCAGCGAGCGACAGGGTTCCTACGAGCAGTACTTC.

This clonotype was picked up many times. The CDR3 sequence is CASSLRGARGLSYNEQFF. The DNA of the CDR3 is TGTGCCAGCAGCTTAAGGGGAGCGCGGGGACTTTCCTACAATGAGCAGTTCTTC. The rearrangement joins TRBV7-3 to TRBJ2-1; D perhaps matches TRBD2 (6 bases). CDR3 length: 18 residues. The V gene lost 1 base and the J gene lost 1 base, with 17 bases spanning the gap. Germline V gives CDR1 SGHTA, CDR2 FQGTGA.

Many counts were recorded for this clonotype. The chain is built from TRBV11-2 and TRBJ2-6, with D possibly TRBD2 on 6 matching bases. Trimming cost V 5 bases and J 9 bases, with 20 bases left between them. This CDR3 has 16 residues. Germline assignment: CDR1 SGHAT and CDR2 FQNNGV. CDR3 coding DNA: TGTGCCAGCAGCAGGGGACTGCCGGGAGTGGGCAACGTCCTGACTTTC. This encodes CASSRGLPGVGNVLTF.

This clonotype was seen a few times. A much larger clone sits a single nucleotide away, making a read error possible. V and J are TRBV2 and TRBJ2-1, with TRBD1 as a possible D gene (6 bases). Trimming removed 8 bases at V and 2 bases at J, with 19 bases between. This CDR3 has 16 residues. Germline V CDR1 and CDR2: SNHLY, FYNNEI. This CDR3 is CASDQTRDTPYNEQFF. The CDR3 bases are TGTGCCAGCGACCAAACCCGGGACACACCCTACAATGAGCAGTTCTTC.

This clonotype has more than one count but fewer than ten. This chain connects TRBV5-1 to TRBJ1-5, with TRBD1 as a possible D gene (5 bases). The CDR3 is 16 residues long. Germline CDR1 reads SGHRS; CDR2 reads YFSETQ. V lost 4 bases to trimming and J lost 4 bases, with 18 bases between them. The CDR3 nucleotides are TGCGCCAGCAGCAAAGGACTCCCGGGGGTTAATCAGCCCCAGCATTTT. This gives the protein CASSKGLPGVNQPQHF.